This T cell receptor (beta chain) emerged from a study of shared clonotypes between healthy human individuals. Overall study results and limits: Only blood was sampled; tissue repertoires likely differ. An effect of sequencing depth on clonotype sharing among donors was expected.

Only Caucasian adults living in Nashville, Tennessee made up the donor group. With V trimmed by 6 bases and J by 4 bases, 11 bases remained unmatched. CDR3 size: 16 residues. CDR1 and CDR2 (germline): MRHNA, SNTAGT. In regard to this clone: Antigen specificity is unknown.

Assay: immunoSEQ multiplex PCR; the TCRdb copy retains only in-frame clones and omits some. In the table there are around 510,000 clones, 90% to 97% of which are singletons. This rearrangement joins TRBV6-4 to TRBJ1-2; TRBD1 matches at 10 bases. The TCR sequence derives from a woman in her thirties in good health. Sequencing used naive CD4+ T cells sorted from blood. Subset specified: CD45RA+ positively selected. CDR3 region: CASSPSPGQGTYGYTF. CDR3 DNA: TGTGCCAGCAGCCCCTCTCCGGGACAGGGGACCTATGGCTACACCTTC.